The source of this T cell receptor (beta chain) is a study of blood T cell repertoires in COVID-19. Clones were sequenced by immunoSEQ multiplex PCR, and TCRdb holds only the in-frame ones, with some missing. The table has 200,000 to 250,000 clones, roughly four fifths seen once. CDR3 length: 13 amino acids. V was trimmed by 3 bases and J by 5 bases, leaving 9 bases between them. The germline gives CDR1 SGHRS, CDR2 YFSETQ. The genes are TRBV5-1 and TRBJ2-1; TRBD2 might be the D (6 bases). This clonotype originated in a woman older than 75 with COVID-19, enrolled during active disease. Sequenced input: peripheral blood. In DNA, the CDR3 is TGCGCCAGCAGCTCGGGACTTAACAATGAGCAGTTCTTC. Protein: CASSSGLNNEQFF.